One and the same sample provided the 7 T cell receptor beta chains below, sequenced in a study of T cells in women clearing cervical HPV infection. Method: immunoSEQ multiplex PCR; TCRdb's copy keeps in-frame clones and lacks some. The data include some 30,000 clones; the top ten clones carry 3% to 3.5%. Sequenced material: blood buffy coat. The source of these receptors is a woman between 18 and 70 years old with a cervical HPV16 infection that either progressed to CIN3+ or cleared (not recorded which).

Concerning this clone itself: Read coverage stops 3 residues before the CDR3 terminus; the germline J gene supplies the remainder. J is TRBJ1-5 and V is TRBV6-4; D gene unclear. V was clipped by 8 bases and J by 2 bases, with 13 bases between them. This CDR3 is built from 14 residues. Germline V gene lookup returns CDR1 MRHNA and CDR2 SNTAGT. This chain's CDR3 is CASVDNVGNQPQHF. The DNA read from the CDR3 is TGTGCCAGCGTTGACAATGTTGGCAATCAGCCC.

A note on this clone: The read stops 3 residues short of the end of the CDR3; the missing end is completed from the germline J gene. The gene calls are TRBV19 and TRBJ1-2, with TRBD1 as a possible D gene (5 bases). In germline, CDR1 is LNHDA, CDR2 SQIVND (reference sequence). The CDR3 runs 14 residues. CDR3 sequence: CASSIFQGLYDYTF. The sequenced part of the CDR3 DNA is TGTGCCAGTAGTATTTTCCAGGGACTCTACGAC.

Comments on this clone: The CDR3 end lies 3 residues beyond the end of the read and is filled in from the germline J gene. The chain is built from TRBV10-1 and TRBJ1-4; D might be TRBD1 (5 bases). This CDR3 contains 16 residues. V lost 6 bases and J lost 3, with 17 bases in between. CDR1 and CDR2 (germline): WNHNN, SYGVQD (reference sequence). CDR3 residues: CASSHEEGRPNEKLFF. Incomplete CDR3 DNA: TGCGCCAGCAGCCACGAGGAGGGGAGGCCTAATGAAAAA.

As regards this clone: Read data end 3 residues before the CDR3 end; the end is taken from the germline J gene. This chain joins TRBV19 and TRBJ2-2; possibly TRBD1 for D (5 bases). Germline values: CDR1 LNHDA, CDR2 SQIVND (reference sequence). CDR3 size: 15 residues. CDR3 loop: CASSIGRAGANVLFF. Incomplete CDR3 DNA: TGTGCCAGTAGTATAGGAAGGGCTGGGGCCAACGTG.

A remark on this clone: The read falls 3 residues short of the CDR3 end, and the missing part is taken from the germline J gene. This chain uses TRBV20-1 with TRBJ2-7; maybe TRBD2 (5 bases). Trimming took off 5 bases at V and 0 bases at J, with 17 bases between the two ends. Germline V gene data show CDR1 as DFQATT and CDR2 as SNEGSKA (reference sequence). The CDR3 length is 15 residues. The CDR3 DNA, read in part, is TGCAGTGCTTTAGAGGGCAGGTACGGCTCCTACGAG. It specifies CSALEGRYGSYE. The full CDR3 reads CSALEGRYGSYEQYF.

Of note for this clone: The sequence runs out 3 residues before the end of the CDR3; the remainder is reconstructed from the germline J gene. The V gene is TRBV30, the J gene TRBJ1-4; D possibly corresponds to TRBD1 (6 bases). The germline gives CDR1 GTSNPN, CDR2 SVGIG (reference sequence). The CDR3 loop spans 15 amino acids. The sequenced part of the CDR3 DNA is TGTGCCTGGAGATACAGGGACCTAGAGAATTCACCA. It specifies CAWRYRDLENSP. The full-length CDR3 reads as CAWRYRDLENSPLFF.

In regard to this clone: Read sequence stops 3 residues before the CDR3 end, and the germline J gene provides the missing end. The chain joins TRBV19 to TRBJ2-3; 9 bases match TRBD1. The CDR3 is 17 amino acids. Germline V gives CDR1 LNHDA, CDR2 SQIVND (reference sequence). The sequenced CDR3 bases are TGTGCCAGTAGTATTTCTTTGAACAGGGGGCCGAATCAGCCG. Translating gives CASSISLNRGPNQP. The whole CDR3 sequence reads CASSISLNRGPNQPQYF.